This TCR beta chain was sequenced in a study of blood T cell repertoires in COVID-19. Study-wide context: COVID-19 samples, acute and convalescent, were from the United States, Italy and Spain. Sources were T cells, B-cell-depleted T cells, or PBMCs; the material itself was cDNA or gDNA.

Per the study methods: Amplification from reference gene primers served as the basis for estimated nucleated cell counts. Generated by immunoSEQ multiplex PCR, the TCRdb table keeps only in-frame clones and is missing some. V and J calls and clone size follow that table, whereas D and trimming were derived from the DNA. The repertoire holds 140,000 to 150,000 clones, with about 77% as singletons. The CDR3 extends over 15 amino acids. The germline V gene encodes CDR1 MNHEY and CDR2 SMNVEV (reference sequence). V dropped 2 bases and J dropped 4; count of bases not matched to a gene: 6. The J gene is TRBJ1-1, the V gene TRBV27; TRBD1 aligns across 8 bases. Sequenced: peripheral blood. This TCR was recovered from a man between 60 and 75 years old with acute or convalescent COVID-19. DNA of the CDR3: TGTGCCAGCAGTTTAAGCGGACAGGGAGGCACTGAAGCTTTCTTT. It specifies CASSLSGQGGTEAFF.